This TCR beta chain was captured by sequencing in a study of blood T cell repertoires in COVID-19. Overall study context: There were acute and convalescent COVID-19 samples, and they came from the United States, Italy and Spain.

This clone was detected only once. Assay used: immunoSEQ multiplex PCR; TCRdb lists only in-frame clones, some missing. The sample includes more than 150,000 clones, 87% seen only once; the top ten take around 12%. Per the germline V gene, CDR1 is MGHRA and CDR2 is YSYEKL. The CDR3 has 14 amino acids. The V end was cut by 0 bases, the J end by 5 bases, with 7 bases between. This chain uses TRBV4-1 with TRBJ1-4, with no clear D. The source is a woman between 65 and 79 years old with COVID-19, enrolled during active disease. Sequencing was done on a sample of peripheral blood. The CDR3 DNA sequence: TGCGCCAGCAGCCAAGAGAGGAGGAATGAAAAACTGTTTTTT. Residues: CASSQERRNEKLFF.